Listed below are T cell receptor beta chains from one sample, sequenced in a study of radiotherapy plus CTLA-4 blockade in lung cancer. This table comes from immunoSEQ multiplex PCR, and its TCRdb copy is limited to in-frame clones, with some not included. The sample contains about 54,000 clones, more than 65% of which appear only once. Sequenced here: peripheral blood, sampled from a patient treated with radiotherapy plus ipilimumab. The source of these receptors is a human donor with non-small cell lung cancer who had a partial response to radiotherapy plus ipilimumab. The CDR3 runs from the conserved cysteine through the conserved F or W.

cdr3_aa: CASRPYQGNYGYTF; j_call: TRBJ1-2; v_call: TRBV6-5
cdr3_aa: CASSVGVAVSDTQYF; j_call: TRBJ2-3; v_call: TRBV9
cdr3_aa: CASSSALGLAGGHEQFF; j_call: TRBJ2-1; v_call: TRBV5-1
cdr3_aa: CATSKGDYEQYF; j_call: TRBJ2-7; v_call: TRBV15
cdr3_aa: CASSYWSGGNTGELFF; j_call: TRBJ2-2; v_call: TRBV7-9
cdr3_aa: CASSSLSGQAETQYF; j_call: TRBJ2-5; v_call: TRBV18
cdr3_aa: CASRGTGTSYEQYF; j_call: TRBJ2-7; v_call: TRBV2
cdr3_aa: CASSIGTGAREQYF; j_call: TRBJ2-7; v_call: TRBV9
cdr3_aa: CASSVVGGGTDTQYF; j_call: TRBJ2-3; v_call: TRBV9
cdr3_aa: CASSFDPRGRLAKNIQYF; j_call: TRBJ2-4; v_call: TRBV5-1
cdr3_aa: CASSRGPQETQYF; j_call: TRBJ2-5; v_call: TRBV11-3
cdr3_aa: CASGIQTGANEKLFF; j_call: TRBJ1-4; v_call: TRBV12-5
cdr3_aa: CASRRQGGQPQHF; j_call: TRBJ1-5; v_call: TRBV19
cdr3_aa: CASSLRALGYEQYF; j_call: TRBJ2-7; v_call: TRBV7-9
cdr3_aa: CASSAEGQVSSPLHF; j_call: TRBJ1-6; v_call: TRBV9
cdr3_aa: CASSVQGLQGGYTF; j_call: TRBJ1-2; v_call: TRBV19
cdr3_aa: CAWSADFLNTEAFF; j_call: TRBJ1-1; v_call: TRBV30
cdr3_aa: CASRKGTSSYEQYF; j_call: TRBJ2-7; v_call: TRBV2
cdr3_aa: CASSPLRGANTGELFF; j_call: TRBJ2-2; v_call: TRBV11-2
cdr3_aa: CASSLDRGPTDTQYF; j_call: TRBJ2-3; v_call: TRBV6-1
cdr3_aa: CASSLQRSSYNEQFF; j_call: TRBJ2-1; v_call: TRBV5-1
cdr3_aa: CASSIGSNNEQFF; j_call: TRBJ2-1; v_call: TRBV19
cdr3_aa: CSVDLRGVTNEQFF; j_call: TRBJ2-1; v_call: TRBV29-1
cdr3_aa: CASSVRAGGLYNEQFF; j_call: TRBJ2-1; v_call: TRBV7-2
cdr3_aa: CASFDSSYNSPLHF; j_call: TRBJ1-6; v_call: TRBV6-6
cdr3_aa: CASSYSGGETQYF; j_call: TRBJ2-5; v_call: TRBV6-5
cdr3_aa: CASSPIFTAYEQYF; j_call: TRBJ2-7; v_call: TRBV4-1
cdr3_aa: CASSLTGGLYEQYF; j_call: TRBJ2-7; v_call: TRBV5-6
cdr3_aa: CASNRQTGAQPQHF; j_call: TRBJ1-5; v_call: TRBV6-1
cdr3_aa: CASSLAQGGAETQYF; j_call: TRBJ2-5; v_call: TRBV5-1
cdr3_aa: CASSLDGQGNGYTF; j_call: TRBJ1-2; v_call: TRBV13
cdr3_aa: CASSIERGRTDTQYF; j_call: TRBJ2-3; v_call: TRBV19
cdr3_aa: CASSYAEGHVNTEAFF; j_call: TRBJ1-1; v_call: TRBV5-5
cdr3_aa: CASSLYPREPQHF; j_call: TRBJ1-5; v_call: TRBV9
cdr3_aa: CASSLQPGRYEQYF; j_call: TRBJ2-7; v_call: TRBV5-5
cdr3_aa: CASSPGLDLVYEQYF; j_call: TRBJ2-7; v_call: TRBV11-2
cdr3_aa: CASSNRENTEAFF; j_call: TRBJ1-1; v_call: TRBV27
cdr3_aa: CASRETGTGLHETQYF; j_call: TRBJ2-5; v_call: TRBV6-1
cdr3_aa: CASSDPGQGSTEQFF; j_call: TRBJ2-1; v_call: TRBV2
cdr3_aa: CASEGLAGGRGNEQFF; j_call: TRBJ2-1; v_call: TRBV2
cdr3_aa: CASKGRDWNTGELFF; j_call: TRBJ2-2; v_call: TRBV7-9
cdr3_aa: CASSLLRGGMNTEAFF; j_call: TRBJ1-1; v_call: TRBV7-9
cdr3_aa: CASSSTEGQLNTEAFF; j_call: TRBJ1-1; v_call: TRBV7-9
cdr3_aa: CASSLSGGNTEAFF; j_call: TRBJ1-1; v_call: TRBV18
cdr3_aa: CASSYSNRGNTYEQYF; j_call: TRBJ2-7; v_call: TRBV6-5
cdr3_aa: CASSYFRDRRFEQYF; j_call: TRBJ2-7; v_call: TRBV6-5
cdr3_aa: CASQAQGRYNEQFF; j_call: TRBJ2-1; v_call: TRBV6-1
cdr3_aa: CASSGTKFYEQYF; j_call: TRBJ2-7; v_call: TRBV19
cdr3_aa: CATSRDSAGAGEQFF; j_call: TRBJ2-1; v_call: TRBV15
cdr3_aa: CASSTTGTGHEQFF; j_call: TRBJ2-1; v_call: TRBV19
cdr3_aa: CASSQQGNGELFF; j_call: TRBJ2-2; v_call: TRBV14
cdr3_aa: CASSSLSGGGTGELFF; j_call: TRBJ2-2; v_call: TRBV6-6